This T cell receptor (beta chain) was found in a study of blood T cell repertoires in COVID-19. Study-wide context: Sites in the United States, Italy and Spain provided acute and convalescent COVID-19 samples.

Using immunoSEQ multiplex PCR, the repertoire was profiled, and TCRdb retains in-frame clones only, with some absent. The table records approximately 200,000 clones, 65% to 90% of them present only once. This CDR3 is 14 amino acids long. The V gene end was trimmed by 4 bases and the J gene end by 2 bases; junction bases not matched to a gene: 5. Germline CDR1 reads ENHRY; CDR2 reads SYGVKD. This clone came up once. The V gene is TRBV10-3, the J gene TRBJ2-7, with 7 bases identical to TRBD1. The receptor was isolated from a woman in her 30s who had been exposed to COVID-19. The specimen was PBMCs or T cells enriched from blood (not recorded which). The CDR3 DNA is TGTGCCATCAGTGCCGTCCAGGGGGCCTACGAGCAGTACTTC. Protein: CAISAVQGAYEQYF.